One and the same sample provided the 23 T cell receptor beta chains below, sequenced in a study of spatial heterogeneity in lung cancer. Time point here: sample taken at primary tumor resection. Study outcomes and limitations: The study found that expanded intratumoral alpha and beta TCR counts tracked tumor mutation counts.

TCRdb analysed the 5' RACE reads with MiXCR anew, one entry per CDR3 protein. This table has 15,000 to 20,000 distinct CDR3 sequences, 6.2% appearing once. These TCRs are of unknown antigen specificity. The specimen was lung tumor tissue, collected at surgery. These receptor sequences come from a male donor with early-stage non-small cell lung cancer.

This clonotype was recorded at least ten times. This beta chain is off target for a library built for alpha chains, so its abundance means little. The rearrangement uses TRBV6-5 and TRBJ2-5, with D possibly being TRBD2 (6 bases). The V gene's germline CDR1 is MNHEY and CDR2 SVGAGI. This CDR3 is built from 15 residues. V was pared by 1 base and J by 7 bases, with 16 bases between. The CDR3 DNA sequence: TGTGCCAGCAGTTACTACTCGACTAGTCGAGGGACCCAGTACTTC. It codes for CASSYYSTSRGTQYF.

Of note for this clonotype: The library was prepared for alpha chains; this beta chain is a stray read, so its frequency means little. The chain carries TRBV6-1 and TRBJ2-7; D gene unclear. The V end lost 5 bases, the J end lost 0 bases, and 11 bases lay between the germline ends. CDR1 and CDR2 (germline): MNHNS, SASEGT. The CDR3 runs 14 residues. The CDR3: CASSTQPSSYEQYF. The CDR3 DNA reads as TGTGCCAGCAGTACACAACCAAGCTCCTACGAGCAGTACTTC.

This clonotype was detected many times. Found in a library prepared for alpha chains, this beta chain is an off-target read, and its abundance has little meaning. CDR3 in amino acids: CASSLPRGPGANVLTF. CDR3 DNA: TGCGCCAGCAGCCTTCCCAGGGGGCCTGGGGCCAACGTCCTGACTTTC. The V and J genes are TRBV5-1 and TRBJ2-6, with 8 bases lining up with TRBD1. After removal of 4 bases from V and 2 bases from J, the junction contained 5 bases not matched to a gene. CDR3 length: 16 residues. Germline values: CDR1 SGHRS, CDR2 YFSETQ.

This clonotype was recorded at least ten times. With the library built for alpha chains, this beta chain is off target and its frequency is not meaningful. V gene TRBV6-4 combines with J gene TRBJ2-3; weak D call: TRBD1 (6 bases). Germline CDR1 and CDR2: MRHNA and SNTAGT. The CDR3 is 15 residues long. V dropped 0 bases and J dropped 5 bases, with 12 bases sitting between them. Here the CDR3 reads CASSDSRQGKDTQYF. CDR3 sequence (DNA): TGTGCCAGCAGTGACTCGAGGCAGGGGAAAGATACGCAGTATTTT.

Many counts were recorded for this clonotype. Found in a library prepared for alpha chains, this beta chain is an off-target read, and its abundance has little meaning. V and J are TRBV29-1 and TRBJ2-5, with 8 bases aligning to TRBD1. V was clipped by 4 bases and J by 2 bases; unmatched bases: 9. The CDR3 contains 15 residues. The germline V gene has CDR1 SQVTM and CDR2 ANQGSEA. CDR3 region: CSVGPGQALQETQYF. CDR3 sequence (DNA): TGCAGCGTTGGACCGGGACAGGCCTTACAAGAGACCCAGTACTTC. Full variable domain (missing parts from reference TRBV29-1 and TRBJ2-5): SAVISQKPSRDICQRGTSLTIQCQVDSQVTMMFWYRQQPGQSLTLIATANQGSEATYESGFVIDKFPISRPNLTFSTLTVSNMSPEDSSIYLCSVGPGQALQETQYFGPGTRLLVL.

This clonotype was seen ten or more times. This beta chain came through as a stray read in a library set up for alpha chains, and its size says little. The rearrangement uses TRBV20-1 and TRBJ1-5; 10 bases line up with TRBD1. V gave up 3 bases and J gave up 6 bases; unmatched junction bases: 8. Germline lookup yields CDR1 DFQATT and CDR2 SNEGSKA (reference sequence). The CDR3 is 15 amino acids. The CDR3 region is CSASPRTGGGQPQHF. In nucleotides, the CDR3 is TGCAGTGCTAGTCCCAGGACAGGGGGAGGTCAGCCCCAGCATTTT.

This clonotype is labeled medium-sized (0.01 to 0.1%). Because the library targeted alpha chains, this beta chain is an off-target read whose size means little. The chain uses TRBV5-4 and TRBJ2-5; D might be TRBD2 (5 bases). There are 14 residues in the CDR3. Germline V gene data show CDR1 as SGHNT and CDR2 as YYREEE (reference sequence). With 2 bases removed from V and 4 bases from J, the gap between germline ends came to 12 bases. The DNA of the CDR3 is TGTGCCAGCAGCTTAGGGCTAGCAGGAGAGACCCAGTACTTC. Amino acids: CASSLGLAGETQYF.

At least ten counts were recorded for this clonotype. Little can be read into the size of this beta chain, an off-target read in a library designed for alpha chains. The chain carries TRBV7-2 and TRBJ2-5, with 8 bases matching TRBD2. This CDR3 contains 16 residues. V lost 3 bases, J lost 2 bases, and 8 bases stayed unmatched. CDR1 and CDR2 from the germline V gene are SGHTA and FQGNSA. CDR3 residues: CASSFTRGAKQETQYF. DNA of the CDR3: TGTGCCAGCAGCTTCACGCGGGGGGCAAAACAAGAGACCCAGTACTTC.

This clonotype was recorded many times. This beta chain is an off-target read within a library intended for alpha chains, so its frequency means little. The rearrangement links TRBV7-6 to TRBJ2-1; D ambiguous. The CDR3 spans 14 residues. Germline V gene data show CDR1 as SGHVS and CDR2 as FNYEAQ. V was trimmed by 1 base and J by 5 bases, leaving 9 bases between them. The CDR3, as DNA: TGTGCCAGCAGCTTAGGATTTTCCCACAATGAGCAGTTCTTC. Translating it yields CASSLGFSHNEQFF.

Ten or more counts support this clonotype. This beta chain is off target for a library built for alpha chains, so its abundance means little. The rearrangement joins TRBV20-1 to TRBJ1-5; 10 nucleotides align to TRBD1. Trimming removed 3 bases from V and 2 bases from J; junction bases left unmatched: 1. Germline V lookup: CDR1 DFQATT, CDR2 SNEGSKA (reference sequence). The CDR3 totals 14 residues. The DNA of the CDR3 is TGCAGTGCTAGGGGGACAGGGGGCAATCAGCCCCAGCATTTT. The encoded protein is CSARGTGGNQPQHF.

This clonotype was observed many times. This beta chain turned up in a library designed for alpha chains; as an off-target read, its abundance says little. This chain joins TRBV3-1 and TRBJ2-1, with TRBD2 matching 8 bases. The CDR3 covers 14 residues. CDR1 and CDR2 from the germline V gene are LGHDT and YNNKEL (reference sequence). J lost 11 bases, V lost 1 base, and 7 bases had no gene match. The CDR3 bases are TGTGCCAGCAGCCAAGGGGTAGCGGGGCCCAAGCAGTTCTTC. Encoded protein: CASSQGVAGPKQFF.

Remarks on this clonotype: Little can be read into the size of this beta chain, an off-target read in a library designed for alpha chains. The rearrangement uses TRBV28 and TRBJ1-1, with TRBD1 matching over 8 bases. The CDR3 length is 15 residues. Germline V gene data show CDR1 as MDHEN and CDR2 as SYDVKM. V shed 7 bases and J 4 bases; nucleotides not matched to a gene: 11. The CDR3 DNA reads TGTGCCAGCACCACAGGGGGGGGAGGGAGCACTGAAGCTTTCTTT. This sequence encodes CASTTGGGGSTEAFF.

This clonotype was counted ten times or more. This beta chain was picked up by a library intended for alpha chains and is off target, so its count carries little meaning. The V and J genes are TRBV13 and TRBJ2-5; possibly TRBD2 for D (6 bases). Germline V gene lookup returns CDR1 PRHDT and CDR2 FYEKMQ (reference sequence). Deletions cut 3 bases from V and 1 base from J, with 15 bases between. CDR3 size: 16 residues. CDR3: CASSFVKWRGQETQYF. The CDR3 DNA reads TGTGCCAGCAGCTTTGTCAAATGGCGGGGCCAAGAGACCCAGTACTTC.

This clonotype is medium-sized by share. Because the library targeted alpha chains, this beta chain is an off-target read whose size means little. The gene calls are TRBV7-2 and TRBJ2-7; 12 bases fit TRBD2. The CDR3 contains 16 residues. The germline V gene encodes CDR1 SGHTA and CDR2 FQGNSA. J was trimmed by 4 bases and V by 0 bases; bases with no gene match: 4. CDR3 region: CASSLARTSGAYEQYF. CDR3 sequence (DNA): TGTGCCAGCAGCTTAGCGCGGACTAGCGGGGCGTACGAGCAGTACTTC.

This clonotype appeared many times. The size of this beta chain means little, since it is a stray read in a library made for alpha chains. In DNA form, the CDR3 reads TGTGCCAGCAGTTTAGATCCAGGGGATAAACAACTGTTTTTT. Amino acids: CASSLDPGDKQLFF. The J gene is TRBJ1-4, the V gene TRBV12-3 or TRBV12-4, with a possible D match to TRBD1 (6 bases). Trimming stripped 1 base from V and 12 bases from J, with 15 bases between. The CDR3 extends over 14 amino acids.

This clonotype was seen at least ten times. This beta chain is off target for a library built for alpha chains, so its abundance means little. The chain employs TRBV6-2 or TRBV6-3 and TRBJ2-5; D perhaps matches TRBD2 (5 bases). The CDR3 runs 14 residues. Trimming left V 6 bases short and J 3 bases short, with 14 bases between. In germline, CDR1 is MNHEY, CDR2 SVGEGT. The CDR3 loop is CASSLIAREETQYF. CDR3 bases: TGTGCCAGCAGCCTTATAGCGCGAGAAGAGACCCAGTACTTC.

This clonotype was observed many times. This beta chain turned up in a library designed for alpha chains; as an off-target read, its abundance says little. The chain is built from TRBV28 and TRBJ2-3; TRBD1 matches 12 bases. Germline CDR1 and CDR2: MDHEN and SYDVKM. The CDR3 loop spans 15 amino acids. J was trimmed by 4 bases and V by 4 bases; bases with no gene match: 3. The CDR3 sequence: CASSSGQGAADTQYF. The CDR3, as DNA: TGTGCCAGCAGTTCGGGACAGGGGGCGGCAGATACGCAGTATTTT.

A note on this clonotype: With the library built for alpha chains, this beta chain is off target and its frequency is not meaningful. CDR3 bases: TGTGCCAGCAGTGGAGATACGCAGTATTTT. Translation gives CASSGDTQYF. The V and J genes are TRBV27 and TRBJ2-3; D is unresolved. Germline lookup yields CDR1 MNHEY and CDR2 SMNVEV (reference sequence). V lost 5 bases and J 5 bases, leaving 2 bases between the germline ends. The length of the CDR3 is 10 residues.

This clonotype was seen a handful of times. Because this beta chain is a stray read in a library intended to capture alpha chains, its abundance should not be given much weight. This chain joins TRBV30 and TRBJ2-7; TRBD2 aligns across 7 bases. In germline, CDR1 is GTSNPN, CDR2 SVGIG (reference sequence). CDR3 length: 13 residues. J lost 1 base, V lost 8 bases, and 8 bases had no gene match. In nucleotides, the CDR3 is TGTGCCGGACTAGGCCCAGGGTCCTACGAGCAGTACTTC. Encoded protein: CAGLGPGSYEQYF.

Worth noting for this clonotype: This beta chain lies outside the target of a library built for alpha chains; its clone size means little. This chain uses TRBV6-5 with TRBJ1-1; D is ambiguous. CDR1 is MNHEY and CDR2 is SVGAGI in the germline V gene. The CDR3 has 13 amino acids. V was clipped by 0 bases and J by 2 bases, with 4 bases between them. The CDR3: CASSYSSNTEAFF. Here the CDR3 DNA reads TGTGCCAGCAGTTACTCCAGTAACACTGAAGCTTTCTTT.

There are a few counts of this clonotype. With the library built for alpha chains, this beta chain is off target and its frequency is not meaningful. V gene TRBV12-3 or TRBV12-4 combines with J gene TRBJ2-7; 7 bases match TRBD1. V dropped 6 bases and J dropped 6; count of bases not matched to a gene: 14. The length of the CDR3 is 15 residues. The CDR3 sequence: CASSLVNTGVGEQYF. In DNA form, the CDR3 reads TGTGCCAGCAGCCTAGTTAATACAGGGGTCGGCGAGCAGTACTTC.

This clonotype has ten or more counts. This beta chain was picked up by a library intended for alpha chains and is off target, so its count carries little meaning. CDR3 nucleotide sequence: TGTGCCAGCGCAGTGCGGGGGCCCGCGAACACCGGGGAGCTGTTTTTT. Translation gives CASAVRGPANTGELFF. The rearrangement joins TRBV6-6 to TRBJ2-2; D is perhaps TRBD2 (7 bases). From germline, CDR1 is MNHNY and CDR2 SVGAGI (reference sequence). V dropped 8 bases and J dropped 0 bases, with 16 bases sitting between them. This CDR3 spans 16 amino acids.

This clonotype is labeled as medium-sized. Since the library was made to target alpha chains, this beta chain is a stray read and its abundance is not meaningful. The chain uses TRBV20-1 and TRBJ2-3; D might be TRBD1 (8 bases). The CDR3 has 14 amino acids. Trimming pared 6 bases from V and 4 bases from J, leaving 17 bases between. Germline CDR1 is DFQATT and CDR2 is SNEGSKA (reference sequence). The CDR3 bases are TGCAGTGCAATTACAGGGGGAGGGGCAGATACGCAGTATTTT. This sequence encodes CSAITGGGADTQYF.